This T cell receptor (beta chain) was recovered during a study of graft-versus-host responses after intestinal transplantation. Here immunoSEQ multiplex PCR was the method, and the copy in TCRdb shows in-frame clones only, minus some. Of 20,000 to 25,000 clones in the sample, around 82% are singletons; the top ten hold just over 0.9%. V trimming: 5 bases; J trimming: 3 bases; junction bases outside the gene matches: 12. This CDR3 is 15 amino acids long. The germline gives CDR1 GTSNPN, CDR2 SVGIG (reference sequence). This clone came up once. The antigen is undetermined. This TCR came from a human donor who was the organ donor for an intestinal transplant. Sample: unstimulated CD8+ T cells sorted from spleen or lymph node cells, taken before transplant. J is TRBJ2-7 and V is TRBV30; 8 nucleotides match TRBD1. The CDR3, as DNA: TGTGCCTGGGATCCGGGACAGGCAGTGGTCTACGAGCAGTACTTC. Protein product: CAWDPGQAVVYEQYF.